The TCR beta chain under discussion was sequenced for a study of graft-versus-host responses after intestinal transplantation. Study conclusions and caveats: Early post-transplant declines in HvG were associated with peak levels of circulating GvH clones.

Clones were sequenced by immunoSEQ multiplex PCR, and TCRdb holds only the in-frame ones, with some missing. The profile shows almost 20,000 clones, about 89% of them singletons. A remark on this clone: Its matching antigen is unknown.

The sample in question was PBMCs, obtained about 240 days after intestinal transplant. This clonotype originated in a human patient who received an intestinal transplant, so some T cells may come from the graft donor.

CDR3 in DNA: TGTGCCAGCAGCTTATTCTACCACGGGAACACTGAAGCTTTCTTT. Translating it yields CASSLFYHGNTEAFF. The rearrangement uses TRBV7-9 and TRBJ1-1; D uncertain. The CDR3 extends over 15 amino acids. V was cut by 2 bases and J by 1 base, with 11 bases left in between. Germline V CDR1 and CDR2: SEHNR, FQNEAQ (reference sequence).